This TCR beta chain comes out of a study of blood T cells in healthy people across ages. Study-level points and caveats: Long-lived donors had more naive CD4+ cells and higher diversity than aged donors.

Turning to this clonotype: Its cognate antigen is unknown.

It was with a sample-barcoded 5' primer and a J-beta primer mix that a second PCR of roughly 6 to 12 cycles was run. One entry per CDR3 protein, called by TCRdb with MiXCR from the 5' RACE reads. The table lists about 800,000 distinct CDR3 sequences, 55% to 75% of them singletons. The authors drew around 9.3 milliliters of peripheral blood from each donor. Researchers isolated at least 7 million PBMCs per sample. This TCR was recovered from a man aged 25-45 years in good health. Sequenced input: blood.

The CDR3 DNA reads TGCAGTGCTCGGAGGGGGCAAGACATTCAGTACTTC. This gives the protein CSARRGQDIQYF. The gene calls are TRBV20-1 and TRBJ2-4; D might be TRBD1 (7 bases). Germline-derived CDR1 and CDR2 are DFQATT and SNEGSKA (reference sequence). V was clipped by 5 bases and J by 8 bases, with 13 bases between them. There are 12 residues in the CDR3.